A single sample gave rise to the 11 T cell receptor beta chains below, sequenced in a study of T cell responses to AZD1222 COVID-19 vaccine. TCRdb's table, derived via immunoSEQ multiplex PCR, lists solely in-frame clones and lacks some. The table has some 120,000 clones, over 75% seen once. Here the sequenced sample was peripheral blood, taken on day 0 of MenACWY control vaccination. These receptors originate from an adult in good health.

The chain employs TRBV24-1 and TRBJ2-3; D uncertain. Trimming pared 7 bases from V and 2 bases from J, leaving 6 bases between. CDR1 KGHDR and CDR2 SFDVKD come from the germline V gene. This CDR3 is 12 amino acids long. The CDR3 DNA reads TGTGCCACCAGCCCCAACACAGATACGCAGTATTTT. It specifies CATSPNTDTQYF.

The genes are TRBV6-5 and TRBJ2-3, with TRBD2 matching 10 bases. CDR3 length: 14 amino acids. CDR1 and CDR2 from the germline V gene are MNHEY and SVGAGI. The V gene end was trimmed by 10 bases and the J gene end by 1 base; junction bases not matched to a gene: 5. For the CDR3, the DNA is TGTGCCACCACAGGACTAGCGGGCACAGATACGCAGTATTTT. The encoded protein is CATTGLAGTDTQYF.

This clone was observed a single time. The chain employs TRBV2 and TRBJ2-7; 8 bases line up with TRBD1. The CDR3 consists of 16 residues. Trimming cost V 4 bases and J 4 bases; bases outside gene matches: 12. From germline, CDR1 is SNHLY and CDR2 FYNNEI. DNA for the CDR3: TGTGCCAGCAGTGTTACCGGGACAGGTTCTCTATACGAGCAGTACTTC. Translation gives CASSVTGTGSLYEQYF. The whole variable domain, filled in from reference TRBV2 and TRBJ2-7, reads EPEVTQTPSHQVTQMGQEVILRCVPISNHLYFYWYRQILGQKVEFLVSFYNNEISEKSEIFDDQFSVERPDGSNFTLKIRSTKLEDSAMYFCASSVTGTGSLYEQYFGPGTRLTVT.

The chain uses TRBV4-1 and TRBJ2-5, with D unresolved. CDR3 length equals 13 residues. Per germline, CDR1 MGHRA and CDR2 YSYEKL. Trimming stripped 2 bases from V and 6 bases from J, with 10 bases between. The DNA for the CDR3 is TGCGCCAGCAGCCAATTTGGGGTACAGACCCAGTACTTC. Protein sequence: CASSQFGVQTQYF.

The DNA of the CDR3 is TGTGCCAGCAGCCAACCCCTGGACGGTGCAACTAATGAAAAACTGTTTTTT. Protein product: CASSQPLDGATNEKLFF. The chain carries TRBV3-1 (or the pseudogene TRBV3-2) and TRBJ1-4; no clear D gene. The V end was cut by 2 bases, the J end by 0 bases, with 13 bases between. The germline gives CDR1 LGHDT, CDR2 YNNKEL (reference sequence). CDR3 size: 17 residues.

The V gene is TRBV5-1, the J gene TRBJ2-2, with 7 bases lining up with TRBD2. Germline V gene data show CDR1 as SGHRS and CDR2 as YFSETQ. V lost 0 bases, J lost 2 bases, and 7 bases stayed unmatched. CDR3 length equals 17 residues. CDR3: CASSLVPSGVNTGELFF. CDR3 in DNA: TGCGCCAGCAGCTTGGTTCCTAGCGGAGTAAACACCGGGGAGCTGTTTTTT.

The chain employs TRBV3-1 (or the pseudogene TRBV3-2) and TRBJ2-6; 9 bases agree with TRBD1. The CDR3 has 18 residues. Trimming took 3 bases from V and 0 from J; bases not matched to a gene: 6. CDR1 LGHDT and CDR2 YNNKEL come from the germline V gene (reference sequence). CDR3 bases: TGTGCCAGCAGCCACCCGGGACAGGGACGCTCTGGGGCCAACGTCCTGACTTTC. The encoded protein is CASSHPGQGRSGANVLTF.

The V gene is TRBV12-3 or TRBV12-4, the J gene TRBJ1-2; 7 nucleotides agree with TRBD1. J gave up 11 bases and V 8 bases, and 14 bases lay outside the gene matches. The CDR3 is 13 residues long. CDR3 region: CASGPRDSMRYTF. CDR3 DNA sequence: TGTGCCAGCGGACCCCGGGACAGCATGCGATACACCTTC.

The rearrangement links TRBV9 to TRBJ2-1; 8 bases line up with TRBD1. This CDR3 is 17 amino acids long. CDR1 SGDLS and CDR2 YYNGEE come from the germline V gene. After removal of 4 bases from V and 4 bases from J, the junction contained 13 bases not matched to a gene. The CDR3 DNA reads TGTGCCAGCAGCCAACTCTCCGGGACAGGTCTATACAATGAGCAGTTCTTC. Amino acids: CASSQLSGTGLYNEQFF.

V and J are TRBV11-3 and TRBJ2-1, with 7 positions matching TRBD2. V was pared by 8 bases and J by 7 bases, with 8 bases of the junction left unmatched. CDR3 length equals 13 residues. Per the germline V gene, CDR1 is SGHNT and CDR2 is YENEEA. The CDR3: CASGAGEGNEQFF. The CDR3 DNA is TGTGCCAGCGGCGCGGGGGAGGGGAATGAGCAGTTCTTC. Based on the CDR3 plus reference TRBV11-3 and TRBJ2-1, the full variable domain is EAGVVQSPRYKIIEKKQPVAFWCNPISGHNTLYWYLQNLGQGPELLIRYENEEAVDDSQLPKDRFSAERLKGVDSTLKIQPAELGDSAVYLCASGAGEGNEQFFGPGTRLTVL.

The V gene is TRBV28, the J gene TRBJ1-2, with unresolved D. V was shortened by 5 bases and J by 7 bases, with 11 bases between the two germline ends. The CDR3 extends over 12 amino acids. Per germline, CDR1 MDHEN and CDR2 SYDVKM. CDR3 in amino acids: CASSPSTGGYTF. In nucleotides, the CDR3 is TGTGCCAGCAGTCCATCCACGGGTGGCTACACCTTC.